The rows below give T cell receptor beta chains drawn from one sample of a study of blood T cell repertoires in COVID-19. Sequencing was performed with immunoSEQ multiplex PCR; in TCRdb, only in-frame clones are kept and a portion is missing. This sample has some 150,000 clones, with approximately 81% found just once. Sequencing was done on a sample of peripheral blood. Receptors were obtained from a human donor in a cohort sampled during active COVID-19. Each CDR3 is given with its conserved first and last residue. The order of the fields is clone size, D gene, CDR3 length, V gene, J gene, CDR3 protein, CDR3 DNA. A D gene is named only where the DNA matches it firmly. Clone size is stated in some rows and not others, as once, few, many or a class when expanded.

clone_size: -; d_call: -; cdr3_length: 13; v_call: TRBV4-3; j_call: TRBJ2-7; cdr3_aa: CASSQSRGHEQYF; cdr3_nt: TGCGCCAGCAGCCAGTCCAGGGGCCACGAGCAGTACTTC
clone_size: -; d_call: TRBD1; cdr3_length: 15; v_call: TRBV6-2/TRBV6-3; j_call: TRBJ1-5; cdr3_aa: CASSPDRGTGQPQHF; cdr3_nt: TGTGCCAGCAGCCCCGACAGGGGGACAGGTCAGCCCCAGCATTTT
clone_size: -; d_call: TRBD1; cdr3_length: 13; v_call: TRBV11-3; j_call: TRBJ1-1; cdr3_aa: CASSRGTGLEAFF; cdr3_nt: TGTGCCAGCAGCCGCGGGACAGGGCTTGAAGCTTTCTTT
clone_size: -; d_call: TRBD1; cdr3_length: 13; v_call: TRBV2; j_call: TRBJ2-3; cdr3_aa: CASPGTVTDTQYF; cdr3_nt: TGTGCCAGCCCCGGGACAGTCACAGATACGCAGTATTTT
clone_size: -; d_call: TRBD1; cdr3_length: 14; v_call: TRBV5-1; j_call: TRBJ1-2; cdr3_aa: CASSLGKGANGYTF; cdr3_nt: TGCGCCAGCAGCTTGGGAAAGGGGGCAAATGGCTACACCTTC
clone_size: few; d_call: -; cdr3_length: 15; v_call: TRBV19; j_call: TRBJ1-5; cdr3_aa: CASSIKAGVNQPQHF; cdr3_nt: TGTGCCAGTAGTATCAAGGCAGGGGTCAATCAGCCCCAGCATTTT
clone_size: -; d_call: TRBD1; cdr3_length: 15; v_call: TRBV5-1; j_call: TRBJ1-3; cdr3_aa: CASSLEGAAGNTIYF; cdr3_nt: TGCGCCAGCAGCTTGGAGGGGGCGGCTGGAAACACCATATATTTT
clone_size: once; d_call: TRBD2; cdr3_length: 16; v_call: TRBV10-3; j_call: TRBJ2-7; cdr3_aa: CAISEPAGTSAYEQYF; cdr3_nt: TGTGCCATCAGTGAGCCCGCCGGGACTAGTGCGTACGAGCAGTACTTC
clone_size: -; d_call: -; cdr3_length: 14; v_call: TRBV10-2; j_call: TRBJ1-3; cdr3_aa: CASVGGRPGNTIYF; cdr3_nt: TGCGCCAGCGTGGGGGGGAGGCCTGGAAACACCATATATTTT
clone_size: once; d_call: -; cdr3_length: 13; v_call: TRBV21-1; j_call: TRBJ1-4; cdr3_aa: CAGPDRGNEKLFF; cdr3_nt: TGTGCCGGACCGGACAGGGGAAATGAAAAACTGTTTTTT
clone_size: -; d_call: TRBD1; cdr3_length: 15; v_call: TRBV19; j_call: TRBJ2-2; cdr3_aa: CASRGQGADTGELFF; cdr3_nt: TGTGCCAGTAGAGGACAGGGGGCGGACACCGGGGAGCTGTTTTTT
clone_size: -; d_call: -; cdr3_length: 14; v_call: TRBV6-5; j_call: TRBJ1-6; cdr3_aa: CASTPGTLNSPLHF; cdr3_nt: TGTGCCAGCACCCCGGGAACGCTGAATTCACCCCTCCACTTT
clone_size: few; d_call: TRBD2; cdr3_length: 16; v_call: TRBV5-4; j_call: TRBJ2-5; cdr3_aa: CASSLASAGGQETQYF; cdr3_nt: TGTGCCAGCAGCTTGGCTTCGGCGGGGGGTCAAGAGACCCAGTACTTC
clone_size: -; d_call: -; cdr3_length: 13; v_call: TRBV6-5; j_call: TRBJ1-5; cdr3_aa: CASSLKSNQPQHF; cdr3_nt: TGTGCCAGCAGTTTAAAATCCAATCAGCCCCAGCATTTT
clone_size: -; d_call: -; cdr3_length: 13; v_call: TRBV6-5; j_call: TRBJ2-3; cdr3_aa: CASRQGYLDTQYF; cdr3_nt: TGTGCCAGCCGGCAGGGTTATTTGGATACGCAGTATTTT
clone_size: -; d_call: TRBD2; cdr3_length: 16; v_call: TRBV25-1; j_call: TRBJ2-1; cdr3_aa: CASSPPGLADYNEQFF; cdr3_nt: TGTGCCAGCAGCCCCCCCGGCCTAGCGGACTACAATGAGCAGTTCTTC
clone_size: -; d_call: TRBD1; cdr3_length: 15; v_call: TRBV7-9; j_call: TRBJ2-1; cdr3_aa: CASSEWDRAYNEQFF; cdr3_nt: TGTGCCAGCAGCGAGTGGGACAGGGCCTACAATGAGCAGTTCTTC
clone_size: -; d_call: -; cdr3_length: 14; v_call: TRBV5-4; j_call: TRBJ1-2; cdr3_aa: CASSPYGGPYGYTF; cdr3_nt: TGTGCCAGCAGCCCCTATGGAGGCCCCTATGGCTACACCTTC
clone_size: -; d_call: -; cdr3_length: 13; v_call: TRBV9; j_call: TRBJ2-7; cdr3_aa: CASSVGAGDEQYF; cdr3_nt: TGTGCCAGCAGCGTAGGCGCAGGCGACGAGCAGTACTTC